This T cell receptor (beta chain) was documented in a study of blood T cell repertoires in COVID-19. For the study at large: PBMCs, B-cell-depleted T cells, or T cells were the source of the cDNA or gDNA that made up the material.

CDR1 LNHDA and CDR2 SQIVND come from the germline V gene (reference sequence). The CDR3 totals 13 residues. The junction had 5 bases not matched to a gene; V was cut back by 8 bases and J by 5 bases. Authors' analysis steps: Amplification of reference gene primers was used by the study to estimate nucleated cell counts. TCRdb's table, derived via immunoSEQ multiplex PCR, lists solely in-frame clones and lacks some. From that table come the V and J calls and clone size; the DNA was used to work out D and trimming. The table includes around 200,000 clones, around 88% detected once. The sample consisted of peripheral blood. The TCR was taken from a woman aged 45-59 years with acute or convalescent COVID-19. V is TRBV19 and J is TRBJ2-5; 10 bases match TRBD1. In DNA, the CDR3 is TGTGCCAGTCGGGACAGGGGTTCGGAGACCCAGTACTTC. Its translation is CASRDRGSETQYF.